This is a list of T cell receptor beta chains from one sample in a study of OX40 agonist ivuxolimab in advanced cancers. Measured with immunoSEQ multiplex PCR; TCRdb has only the in-frame clones, and not every one. The sample lists roughly 89,000 clones; more than 70% were seen once. The sample here was CD4+ or CD8+ T cells sorted from blood, taken in a trial of the OX40 agonist ivuxolimab. These receptors all come from an adult with an advanced solid tumor such as melanoma, head and neck, liver or kidney cancer. Each CDR3 is given with its conserved first and last residue. Fields, in order: D gene, J gene, CDR3 length, clone size, V gene, CDR3 DNA, CDR3 protein. The D gene is left open where the match is weak. Some rows mark clone size as missing; the rest say once, few, many or name a class of expanded clone.

>TRBD2|TRBJ2-1|17|NA|TRBV15
TGTGCCACCAGCAGAAGGACTAGCGGAGAGGCCTACAATGAGCAGTTCTTC
CATSRRTSGEAYNEQFF
>NA|TRBJ1-2|15|NA|TRBV19
TGTGCCAGTAGTATGTTGGCTCTAGGGAACTATGGCTACACCTTC
CASSMLALGNYGYTF
>TRBD2|TRBJ2-7|15|NA|TRBV4-2
TGTGCCAGCAGCCATAGGCGGGAGGGCCGCTACGAGCAGTACTTC
CASSHRREGRYEQYF
>NA|TRBJ1-4|14|once|TRBV5-1
TGCGCCAGCAGCTTGGGCTCCCAAGGCGAAAAACTGTTTTTT
CASSLGSQGEKLFF
>NA|TRBJ2-1|13|NA|TRBV7-7
TGTGCTAGCAGCTTAACCACAGACAATGAGCAGTTCTTC
CASSLTTDNEQFF
>NA|TRBJ2-7|16|NA|TRBV11-2
TGTGCCAGCAGCTTAGATCGATCCGGGGGCTCCTACGAGCAGTACTTC
CASSLDRSGGSYEQYF
>NA|TRBJ2-6|15|NA|TRBV12-5
TGTGCTAGTGGTGCAGGACAAAGTCGGGCCAACGTCCTGACTTTC
CASGAGQSRANVLTF
>TRBD1|TRBJ1-2|15|many|TRBV6-6
TGTGCCAGCAGGATACAGGGGACCTTAAACTATGGCTACACCTTC
CASRIQGTLNYGYTF
>TRBD1|TRBJ1-4|14|NA|TRBV4-1
TGCGCCAGCAGCCAAGTCATGACAGGGGGAAAACTGTTTTTT
CASSQVMTGGKLFF
>NA|TRBJ2-4|15|NA|TRBV7-3
TGTGCCAGCAGCTTAGGAGCCGGTACCAAAAACATTCAGTACTTC
CASSLGAGTKNIQYF
>TRBD1|TRBJ1-2|16|NA|TRBV12-5
TGTGCTAGTGGTTACACCGGGACAGGGGCCGGCTATGGCTACACCTTC
CASGYTGTGAGYGYTF
>NA|TRBJ1-1|13|NA|TRBV7-2
TGTGCCAGCAGCTTAGTGGTATTGGGGGAAGCTTTCTTT
CASSLVVLGEAFF
>NA|TRBJ2-7|14|NA|TRBV27
TGTGCCAGCAGTTTTTGGCAGGGATTCTCCGAGCAGTACTTC
CASSFWQGFSEQYF
>NA|TRBJ1-2|14|NA|TRBV6-6
TGTGCCAGCAGTTACTCGCCACCTAACTATGGCTACACCTTC
CASSYSPPNYGYTF
>NA|TRBJ2-5|13|NA|TRBV11-3
TGTGCCAGCAGCCTAAACTACCAAGAGACCCAGTACTTC
CASSLNYQETQYF
>NA|TRBJ2-6|15|NA|TRBV2
TGTGCCAGCATCCCACAGGGAACTGGGGCCAACGTCCTGACTTTC
CASIPQGTGANVLTF
>TRBD1|TRBJ1-5|14|once|TRBV7-6
TGTGCCAGCAGCCCACAGGGGAAGAGGCAGCCCCAGCATTTT
CASSPQGKRQPQHF
>NA|TRBJ2-1|14|NA|TRBV6-6
TGTGCCAGCAGTCCCGGGACGGTCTACAATGAGCAGTTCTTC
CASSPGTVYNEQFF
>TRBD2|TRBJ2-7|15|NA|TRBV10-3
TGTGCCATCAGCGAGACTAGCGCAGCTTCCTACGAGCAGTACTTC
CAISETSAASYEQYF
>NA|TRBJ1-1|13|NA|TRBV5-6
TGTGCCAGCAGATACGACAGGTCTGCTGAAGCTTTCTTT
CASRYDRSAEAFF
>NA|TRBJ2-5|11|NA|TRBV30
TGTGCCTGGAGCCAACAAGAGACCCAGTACTTC
CAWSQQETQYF
>TRBD1|TRBJ1-3|15|NA|TRBV6-6
TGTGCCAGCAGCGACGGCTCGACAGGGAGAAACACCATATATTTT
CASSDGSTGRNTIYF
>NA|TRBJ1-1|13|NA|TRBV11-2
TGTGCCAGCAGGGAAACTATGAACACTGAAGCTTTCTTT
CASRETMNTEAFF
>TRBD2|TRBJ2-7|17|NA|TRBV10-3
TGTGCCATCAGTGGAAGGACTAGCGGGAGGTATTCTTACGAGCAGTACTTC
CAISGRTSGRYSYEQYF
>NA|TRBJ2-5|16|NA|TRBV2
TGTGCCAGCATCTTAGGCGGCAGGGGGAGGCAAGAGACCCAGTACTTC
CASILGGRGRQETQYF
>NA|TRBJ2-1|15|NA|TRBV7-9
TGTGCCAGCAGCTTAGCCCTAGACACCTACAATGAGCAGTTCTTC
CASSLALDTYNEQFF
>NA|TRBJ2-7|16|once|TRBV4-1
TGCGCCAGCAGCCAAGGTGCTAGGGGGTCCAACTACGAGCAGTACTTC
CASSQGARGSNYEQYF
>NA|TRBJ1-1|13|NA|TRBV29-1
TGCAGCGTTGATTCGCCGGGGGGATCTGAAGCTTTCTTT
CSVDSPGGSEAFF
>NA|TRBJ1-3|12|NA|TRBV6-1
TGTGCCAGCAGTGAAGTGGGGGAACCCATATATTTT
CASSEVGEPIYF
>TRBD1|TRBJ1-1|15|NA|TRBV7-3
TGTGCCAGCAGCCTTGCAGGGGGGAAAAACACTGAAGCTTTCTTT
CASSLAGGKNTEAFF
>NA|TRBJ2-1|15|NA|TRBV7-6
TGTGCCAGCAGCTTCACTCTGAGCTCCTACAATGAGCAGTTCTTC
CASSFTLSSYNEQFF
>NA|TRBJ1-1|14|NA|TRBV27
TGTGCCAGCGGCCGGGACACCGGGAAGACTGAAGCTTTCTTT
CASGRDTGKTEAFF
>TRBD1|TRBJ1-1|14|NA|TRBV18
TGTGCCAGCTCAAGGGACAGGGTGAACACTGAAGCTTTCTTT
CASSRDRVNTEAFF
>NA|TRBJ1-1|15|NA|TRBV6-5
TGTGCCAGCAGTTATTTAAGTCAGGGAGCCACTGAAGCTTTCTTT
CASSYLSQGATEAFF
>TRBD2|TRBJ2-3|17|NA|TRBV29-1
TGCAGCGTGCGCTCCGGGACTAGCGGGGGCCGCACAGATACGCAGTATTTT
CSVRSGTSGGRTDTQYF
>NA|TRBJ1-5|15|NA|TRBV19
TGTGCCAGCAGTCCATTCGGGTGGGATAATCAGCCCCAGCATTTT
CASSPFGWDNQPQHF
>NA|TRBJ1-1|13|NA|TRBV10-3
TGTGCCATCAGGGAACAGGGCGGCTGGAAAGCTTTCTTT
CAIREQGGWKAFF
>NA|TRBJ2-5|13|NA|TRBV10-3
TGTGCCATCTCTCTGGGGTCTAAAGAGACCCAGTACTTC
CAISLGSKETQYF
>TRBD2|TRBJ2-1|16|NA|TRBV10-3
TGTGCCATCAGTCCGGGGGGACTAGCGGGAGAGGGTGAGCAGTTCTTC
CAISPGGLAGEGEQFF
>NA|TRBJ2-4|20|NA|TRBV4-2
TGTGCCAGCAGCCAAGTCACCGGGGGGCAGGGCGGGTTAGCCAAAAACATTCAGTACTTC
CASSQVTGGQGGLAKNIQYF